This is a list of T cell receptor beta chains from one sample in a study of T-cell memory formation after mild COVID-19. MiXCR was run by TCRdb on the 5' RACE reads, yielding one entry per CDR3 protein. The sample lists approximately 60,000 distinct CDR3 sequences; about a tenth were seen once. Sequenced input: PBMCs or a T cell subset sorted from them (not recorded which). The receptors come from a man aged 18 to 29 who had mild COVID-19 (a few samples of this study predate the infection). Cell type and time point are not known. Each CDR3 is given with its conserved first and last residue. A D gene is named only where the DNA matches it firmly. A clone size is listed for some rows: how often the clone was seen (once, few, many), or a class if it is expanded.

d_gene	abundance	v_gene	j_gene	CDR3aa	CDR3nt
-	medium-sized	TRBV5-6	TRBJ2-3	CASGQLSTDTQYF	TGTGCCAGCGGCCAACTGAGCACAGATACGCAGTATTTT
TRBD1	-	TRBV19	TRBJ1-2	CASSTPGQGARGYTF	TGTGCCAGTAGTACCCCGGGACAGGGGGCGAGGGGCTACACCTTC
-	many	TRBV7-6	TRBJ2-1	CASSLGGPTGEQFF	TGTGCCAGCAGCTTAGGGGGGCCGACAGGTGAGCAGTTCTTC
TRBD2	few	TRBV5-4	TRBJ2-7	CASSPGSLAGGTPDEQYF	TGTGCCAGCAGCCCAGGCTCACTAGCGGGGGGGACCCCCGACGAGCAGTACTTC
-	-	TRBV15	TRBJ2-2	CATSRDRSRPPGELFF	TGTGCCACCAGCAGAGATCGATCTAGGCCTCCCGGGGAGCTGTTTTTT
TRBD2	many	TRBV5-1	TRBJ2-1	CASSWSGGDEQFF	TGCGCCAGCAGCTGGAGCGGGGGGGATGAGCAGTTCTTC
TRBD1	-	TRBV9	TRBJ1-2	CASSPSDRGIHGYTF	TGTGCCAGCAGCCCATCAGACAGGGGTATACATGGCTACACCTTC
-	-	TRBV5-6	TRBJ2-5	CASSPAGRETQYF	TGTGCCAGCAGCCCAGCCGGGCGAGAGACCCAGTACTTC
-	few	TRBV13	TRBJ2-3	CASSLGLGEATDTQYF	TGTGCCAGCAGCTTAGGATTGGGGGAGGCTACAGATACGCAGTATTTT
-	-	TRBV5-1	TRBJ1-2	CASSEGGGMDYTF	TGCGCCAGCAGTGAGGGGGGAGGCATGGACTACACCTTC
TRBD2	many	TRBV5-5	TRBJ2-3	CASSPLGLVSSDTQYF	TGTGCCAGCAGCCCATTGGGACTAGTCTCATCCGATACGCAGTATTTT
-	-	TRBV2	TRBJ1-2	CASEGGVYGYTF	TGTGCCAGCGAAGGGGGAGTTTATGGCTACACCTTC
-	few	TRBV19	TRBJ2-5	CASSIWKETQYF	TGTGCCAGTAGTATTTGGAAAGAGACCCAGTACTTC
-	-	TRBV14	TRBJ1-6	CASSQGREYSPLHF	TGTGCCAGCAGCCAAGGAAGGGAGTACTCACCCCTCCACTTT
TRBD1	few	TRBV7-2	TRBJ1-2	CASSRTGNWGYTF	TGTGCCAGCAGCCGGACAGGGAACTGGGGCTACACCTTC
-	few	TRBV2	TRBJ1-5	CASSEGPDRSNQPQHF	TGTGCCAGCAGTGAAGGTCCCGACAGGAGCAATCAGCCCCAGCATTTT
-	-	TRBV28	TRBJ1-6	CASSPRGSYNSPLHF	TGTGCCAGCAGCCCTCGGGGCTCCTATAATTCACCCCTCCACTTT
-	-	TRBV10-1	TRBJ1-1	CASSESPGAFF	TGCGCCAGCAGTGAGTCCCCAGGGGCTTTCTTT
TRBD1	many	TRBV4-1	TRBJ2-2	CASSPSGTGGPGELFF	TGCGCCAGCAGCCCCTCCGGGACAGGGGGCCCCGGGGAGCTGTTTTTT
-	few	TRBV4-2	TRBJ1-2	CASSQDNAGPRRGYTF	TGTGCCAGCAGCCAAGATAATGCGGGCCCCCGGCGTGGCTACACCTTC
-	many	TRBV20-1	TRBJ2-3	CSATSGPTDTQYF	TGCAGTGCTACCAGCGGGCCCACAGATACGCAGTATTTT
-	many	TRBV4-2	TRBJ2-3	CASSQGLGDIWTDTQYF	TGTGCCAGCAGCCAAGGCTTAGGGGATATATGGACAGATACGCAGTATTTT
TRBD2	many	TRBV4-2	TRBJ2-5	CASSQDSGVGETQYF	TGTGCCAGCAGCCAAGATAGCGGGGTCGGCGAGACCCAGTACTTC
-	many	TRBV5-1	TRBJ2-2	CASSLEGTNTGELFF	TGCGCCAGCAGCTTGGAGGGGACCAACACCGGGGAGCTGTTTTTT
-	few	TRBV18	TRBJ1-6	CASSPSGAEYNSPLHF	TGTGCCAGCTCACCAAGTGGGGCGGAATATAATTCACCCCTCCACTTT
-	many	TRBV4-2	TRBJ2-7	CASSPSLMSSYEQYF	TGTGCCAGCAGCCCTAGCTTAATGTCCTCCTACGAGCAGTACTTC
TRBD1	-	TRBV4-2	TRBJ2-5	CASSQLGDRMETQYF	TGTGCCAGCAGCCAACTGGGGGACAGAATGGAGACCCAGTACTTC
-	few	TRBV7-9	TRBJ2-7	CASSFGSIYEQYF	TGTGCCAGCAGCTTCGGCAGTATCTACGAGCAGTACTTC
-	few	TRBV29-1	TRBJ1-6	CSVKGSTPNSPLHF	TGCAGCGTTAAGGGTTCCACTCCTAATTCACCCCTCCACTTT
TRBD1	few	TRBV5-1	TRBJ1-6	CASSLWTGANSPLHF	TGCGCCAGCAGCCTTTGGACAGGGGCCAATTCACCCCTCCACTTT
-	-	TRBV10-3	TRBJ2-5	CAISELPGTSSETQYF	TGTGCCATCAGTGAGCTTCCCGGAACTTCAAGCGAGACCCAGTACTTC
-	-	TRBV2	TRBJ2-5	CASTWGMRETQYF	TGTGCCAGCACTTGGGGTATGAGGGAGACCCAGTACTTC
-	-	TRBV24-1	TRBJ2-2	CATSAGVTGELFF	TGTGCCACCAGTGCGGGGGTTACCGGGGAGCTGTTTTTT
-	-	TRBV29-1	TRBJ2-5	CSVEGLGGLETQYF	TGCAGCGTTGAAGGGTTAGGGGGGCTTGAGACCCAGTACTTC
-	-	TRBV7-8	TRBJ2-3	CASSFSSASTDTQYF	TGTGCCAGCAGCTTTTCTAGTGCTAGCACAGATACGCAGTATTTT
-	few	TRBV3-1	TRBJ1-1	CASSQGSGPRNTEAFF	TGTGCCAGCAGCCAAGGATCCGGGCCTCGGAACACTGAAGCTTTCTTT
TRBD2	few	TRBV15	TRBJ2-5	CATSRVGGWETQYF	TGTGCCACCAGCAGAGTCGGGGGGTGGGAGACCCAGTACTTC
-	many	TRBV5-1	TRBJ2-3	CASSSGGARTDTQYF	TGCGCCAGCAGCTCTGGAGGGGCTCGCACAGATACGCAGTATTTT
-	few	TRBV12-3/TRBV12-4	TRBJ2-5	CASSKPGRETQYF	TGTGCCAGCAGCAAACCGGGACGCGAGACCCAGTACTTC
TRBD1	-	TRBV7-2	TRBJ2-3	CASSWDRVTDTQYF	TGTGCCAGCAGCTGGGACAGGGTCACAGATACGCAGTATTTT